One sample yielded the 21 T cell receptor beta chains listed below, sequenced in a study of blood T cell repertoires in COVID-19. Using immunoSEQ multiplex PCR, the repertoire was profiled, and TCRdb retains in-frame clones only, with some absent. Of approximately 220,000 clones listed, around 83% were seen once; the top ten hold about 1.3%. Material: PBMCs or T cells enriched from blood (not recorded which). These receptors were taken from a middle-aged woman with acute COVID-19.

The J gene is TRBJ1-1, the V gene TRBV19; maybe TRBD1 (6 bases). With 9 bases removed from V and 2 bases from J, the gap between germline ends came to 19 bases. CDR3 length: 15 residues. Germline CDR1 is LNHDA and CDR2 is SQIVND (reference sequence). The CDR3 protein is CASRNADSLNTEAFF. The CDR3 DNA is TGTGCCAGCAGGAATGCGGACAGTCTAAACACTGAAGCTTTCTTT.

The V gene is TRBV30, the J gene TRBJ1-2; D uncertain. V lost 0 bases to trimming and J lost 4 bases, with 9 bases between them. This CDR3 has 13 residues. The germline V gene has CDR1 GTSNPN and CDR2 SVGIG (reference sequence). For the CDR3, the DNA is TGTGCCTGGAGTGTCTCCAGTCCCTATGGCTACACCTTC. This codes for CAWSVSSPYGYTF.

In its sample, this clone was seen a few times. The V call is TRBV30, the J call TRBJ1-1; 11 bases align to TRBD1. Trimming at V came to 6 bases and at J to 1 base, leaving 7 bases not matched to a gene. This CDR3 spans 15 amino acids. CDR1 and CDR2 from the germline V gene are GTSNPN and SVGIG (reference sequence). In DNA, the CDR3 is TGTGCCTGCCCACGGACAGGGGGCCGGAACACTGAAGCTTTCTTT. Its translation is CACPRTGGRNTEAFF.

In this sample, this clone turned up once. The genes are TRBV3-1 (or the pseudogene TRBV3-2) and TRBJ2-7; perhaps TRBD2 as D (5 bases). This CDR3 is 14 amino acids long. Germline CDR1 reads LGHDT; CDR2 reads YNNKEL (reference sequence). V was cut by 10 bases and J by 0 bases, with 16 bases left in between. CDR3 nucleotides: TGTGCCACAACGCCTAGCATTAGCTCCTACGAGCAGTACTTC. Protein sequence: CATTPSISSYEQYF.

J is TRBJ1-1 and V is TRBV6-5; D is unresolved. The CDR3 has 14 residues. V lost 7 bases and J lost 1, with 13 bases in between. Germline CDR1 MNHEY, CDR2 SVGAGI. The CDR3 region is CASTSIGKNTEAFF. CDR3 sequence (DNA): TGTGCCAGCACCTCAATCGGGAAGAACACTGAAGCTTTCTTT.

The chain combines TRBV13 with TRBJ2-5; 8 nucleotides match TRBD2. V gave up 2 bases and J gave up 5 bases; unmatched junction bases: 16. Per germline, CDR1 PRHDT and CDR2 FYEKMQ (reference sequence). The CDR3 contains 18 residues. Here the CDR3 reads CASSLRSRLAGRGETQYF. The CDR3 nucleotides read TGTGCCAGCAGCTTACGGTCGCGCCTAGCGGGTCGGGGGGAGACCCAGTACTTC.

V and J are TRBV13 and TRBJ2-2, with D possibly being TRBD2 (6 bases). CDR1 is PRHDT, CDR2 FYEKMQ, per germline (reference sequence). The CDR3 runs 18 residues. V was cut by 2 bases and J by 1 base, with 17 bases left in between. CDR3 DNA sequence: TGTGCCAGCAGCTTAAGCCTGCTAGCGCGTAAGAACACCGGGGAGCTGTTTTTT. Its translation: CASSLSLLARKNTGELFF.

The V gene is TRBV4-3, the J gene TRBJ2-3; 7 bases are a match to TRBD2. CDR1 and CDR2 (germline): LGHNA, YSLEER. This CDR3 contains 17 residues. Trimming cost V 4 bases and J 0 bases; bases outside gene matches: 10. The CDR3 here is CASSRTLAATSTDTQYF. As DNA, the CDR3 is TGCGCCAGCAGCCGAACCCTAGCGGCGACTAGCACAGATACGCAGTATTTT.

The rearrangement links TRBV27 to TRBJ1-3, with 10 bases identical to TRBD1. This CDR3 has 16 amino acids. The trim removed 5 bases at V and 0 bases at J, leaving 4 bases unmatched. Per germline, CDR1 MNHEY and CDR2 SMNVEV (reference sequence). CDR3 residues: CASSDRTGGSGNTIYF. CDR3 nucleotides: TGTGCCAGCAGTGATCGGACAGGGGGCTCTGGAAACACCATATATTTT.

This chain links TRBV4-2 with TRBJ2-2; 9 nucleotides agree with TRBD2. The J segment lost 6 bases and the V segment lost 2 bases, leaving 16 bases of the junction unmatched. The CDR3 contains 19 residues. Germline values: CDR1 LGHNA, CDR2 YNFKEQ. The CDR3 bases are TGTGCCAGCAGCCAACAGGACGCGGGGGGGCCTTTTTCGGCCGGGGAGCTGTTTTTT. Its translation is CASSQQDAGGPFSAGELFF.

The chain has TRBV7-9 and TRBJ2-2; 10 bases align to TRBD1. V shed 4 bases, J shed 7 bases, and the junction held 9 bases outside the gene matches. Germline loops: CDR1 SEHNR, CDR2 FQNEAQ (reference sequence). The CDR3 sequence is 16 residues long. CDR3 protein: CASSSPGQGEGGELFF. The DNA of the CDR3 is TGTGCCAGCAGCTCACCCGGACAGGGGGAAGGCGGGGAGCTGTTTTTT. Full variable domain (rest looked up from reference TRBV7-9 and TRBJ2-2): DTGVSQNPRHKITKRGQNVTFRCDPISEHNRLYWYRQTLGQGPEFLTYFQNEAQLEKSRLLSDRFSAERPKGSFSTLEIQRTEQGDSAMYLCASSSPGQGEGGELFFGEGSRLTVL.

CDR3 sequence reads: CASRPGLAGGPSNEQFF. CDR3 nucleotide sequence: TGTGCCAGTAGACCGGGACTAGCGGGGGGGCCTTCCAATGAGCAGTTCTTC. The rearrangement links TRBV19 to TRBJ2-1; 16 bases align to TRBD2. The CDR3 runs 17 residues. Germline V gene data show CDR1 as LNHDA and CDR2 as SQIVND (reference sequence). V trimming: 6 bases; J trimming: 6 bases; junction bases outside the gene matches: 8.

The genes are TRBV10-2 and TRBJ1-3; no definite D call. Looked up from germline, CDR1 is WSHSY and CDR2 is SAAADI. The V gene lost 2 bases and the J gene lost 0 bases, with 14 bases spanning the gap. This CDR3 is 17 amino acids long. The CDR3 DNA reads TGCGCCAGCAGTGAGCCCGAGACACTTACCTCTGGAAACACCATATATTTT. It yields the protein CASSEPETLTSGNTIYF.

In nucleotides, the CDR3 is TGTGCCAGCAGTGCCCTCCGGGACACCTCCTATAATTCACCCCTCCACTTT. This sequence encodes CASSALRDTSYNSPLHF. The chain is built from TRBV6-1 and TRBJ1-6; tentative D call: TRBD1 (6 bases). V was trimmed by 4 bases and J by 0 bases, leaving 13 bases between them. CDR3 size: 17 residues. Germline V gene sequence: CDR1 MNHNS, CDR2 SASEGT.

The chain has TRBV5-6 and TRBJ1-6; D call uncertain. The germline CDR1 and CDR2 sequences are SGHDT and YYEEEE. Trimming left V 4 bases short and J 9 bases short, with 8 bases between. This CDR3 region has 12 residues. CDR3 amino acids: CASSELSSPLHF. The CDR3 DNA is TGTGCCAGCAGCGAGCTATCTTCACCCCTCCACTTT.

DNA for the CDR3: TGTGCCAGCAGTTACTCGACCAGCGGGGGGGCACGCACCGGGGAGCTGTTTTTT. As protein: CASSYSTSGGARTGELFF. The V and J genes are TRBV6-2 or TRBV6-3 and TRBJ2-2; 10 nucleotides line up with TRBD2. Trimming took 0 bases from V and 4 from J; bases not matched to a gene: 8. The CDR3 totals 18 residues. Germline lookup yields CDR1 MNHEY and CDR2 SVGEGT.

Worth noting for this clone: Other DNA variants within this sample encode the same CDR3. The chain employs TRBV28 and TRBJ1-6, with 10 bases matching TRBD1. V was pared by 6 bases and J by 9 bases, with 5 bases of the junction left unmatched. The CDR3 consists of 14 residues. Germline loops: CDR1 MDHEN, CDR2 SYDVKM. The CDR3 DNA sequence: TGTGCCAGCAGGTCCGGGACAGGGGCTTCACCCCTCCACTTT. As protein: CASRSGTGASPLHF. Drawing the rest from reference TRBV28 and TRBJ1-6, the complete variable domain is DVKVTQSSRYLVKRTGEKVFLECVQDMDHENMFWYRQDPGLGLRLIYFSYDVKMKEKGDIPEGYSVSREKKERFSLILESASTNQTSMYLCASRSGTGASPLHFGNGTRLTVT.

The rearrangement joins TRBV25-1 to TRBJ2-3; D might be TRBD2 (6 bases). V lost 1 base and J lost 2, with 13 bases in between. Germline values: CDR1 MGHDK, CDR2 SYGVNS. The CDR3 is 16 amino acids. As DNA, the CDR3 is TGTGCCAGCAGTGAATTCGTGGGAGGAAACACAGATACGCAGTATTTT. Translation gives CASSEFVGGNTDTQYF.

The rearrangement joins TRBV28 to TRBJ2-7; D perhaps matches TRBD1 (6 bases). The V and J ends lost 10 bases and 2 bases respectively, with 18 bases between them. Per germline, CDR1 MDHEN and CDR2 SYDVKM. The CDR3 runs 14 residues. The CDR3 protein is CAIAPVGAPYEQYF. CDR3 nucleotides: TGTGCCATCGCCCCTGTGGGGGCCCCCTACGAGCAGTACTTC. Full variable domain (rest looked up from reference TRBV28 and TRBJ2-7): DVKVTQSSRYLVKRTGEKVFLECVQDMDHENMFWYRQDPGLGLRLIYFSYDVKMKEKGDIPEGYSVSREKKERFSLILESASTNQTSMYLCAIAPVGAPYEQYFGPGTRLTVT.

This clone was seen only once. The chain combines TRBV27 with TRBJ1-1; the D is unclear. V gave up 5 bases and J gave up 1 base, with 14 bases separating them. Per germline, CDR1 MNHEY and CDR2 SMNVEV (reference sequence). The CDR3 is made up of 15 amino acids. In DNA form, the CDR3 reads TGTGCCAGCAGTCACTCATGGGCAGGGAACACTGAAGCTTTCTTT. This sequence encodes CASSHSWAGNTEAFF.

The chain joins TRBV5-4 to TRBJ2-1; D is uncertain. V gave up 0 bases and J gave up 10 bases, with 11 bases separating them. The V gene's germline CDR1 is SGHNT and CDR2 YYREEE (reference sequence). The CDR3 length is 13 residues. CDR3 coding DNA: TGTGCCAGCAGCTTGGACCGAAGGAGCGAGCAGTTCTTC. Residues: CASSLDRRSEQFF.